Listed here are 19 T cell receptor beta chains from one sample, sequenced in a study of CD8+ T cells in alopecia areata (dated by TCRdb to 2016 to 2019). The method behind the library was the immunoSEQ multiplex PCR assay. To provide template for TCR sequencing, every sample had RNA extracted and reverse transcribed into cDNA. Imported from immuneACCESS, the table was reduced by TCRdb to in-frame sequences with V and J called. These copies leave out some clones; in studies compared against another copy, an unresolved V gene accounts for under half, and the cause of the remainder is not known. Present in this sample are about 140,000 clones, 55% of which were seen just once. About 4.4% of the sample belongs to the ten largest clones. The sequencing input was CD4+ T cells sorted from blood. These receptors all come from a human donor in good health.

The chain uses TRBV25-1 and TRBJ2-5; D is unclear. This CDR3 has 13 residues. V lost 5 bases to trimming and J lost 0 bases, with 7 bases between them. Germline-derived CDR1 and CDR2 are MGHDK and SYGVNS. CDR3 DNA sequence: TGTGCCAGCAGTAAAGGGAACCAAGAGACCCAGTACTTC. Its translation is CASSKGNQETQYF.

This clone occurred once. The chain combines TRBV6-1 with TRBJ2-2; weak D call: TRBD2 (5 bases). V lost 6 bases, J lost 7 bases, and 15 bases lay in between. The germline gives CDR1 MNHNS, CDR2 SASEGT. This CDR3 spans 14 amino acids. The CDR3 loop is CASRSPWESGELFF. Here the CDR3 DNA reads TGTGCCAGCAGGTCGCCTTGGGAGAGCGGGGAGCTGTTTTTT.

The chain combines TRBV29-1 with TRBJ2-7, with D unresolved. Germline CDR1 reads SQVTM; CDR2 reads ANQGSEA. The CDR3 extends over 11 amino acids. Trimming pared 2 bases from V and 7 bases from J, leaving 9 bases between. The CDR3 coding sequence is TGCAGCGTTGAAAGGGCGCGGGAGCAGTACTTC. Translating it yields CSVERAREQYF.

This chain links TRBV9 with TRBJ2-1, with TRBD2 identical over 8 bases. V lost 0 bases and J lost 8; bases outside the gene matches: 16. This CDR3 region has 18 residues. CDR1 is SGDLS, CDR2 YYNGEE, per germline. The CDR3 nucleotides are TGTGCCAGCAGCGTAGCCCCTACTCGGGAGGGTGGCCAGGATGAGCAGTTCTTC. Translating it yields CASSVAPTREGGQDEQFF.

The V and J genes are TRBV7-9 and TRBJ2-2; D remains ambiguous. The V gene's germline CDR1 is SEHNR and CDR2 FQNEAQ (reference sequence). V was pared by 4 bases and J by 7 bases, with 4 bases between. This CDR3 contains 11 residues. In nucleotides, the CDR3 is TGTGCCAGCAGCTCCCGCGGGGAGCTGTTTTTT. This translates into CASSSRGELFF.

The rearrangement uses TRBV9 and TRBJ1-3; the D is unclear. Per the germline V gene, CDR1 is SGDLS and CDR2 is YYNGEE. This CDR3 is built from 16 residues. The V end was cut by 1 base, the J end by 0 bases, with 11 bases between. CDR3 in DNA: TGTGCCAGCAGCGTAATGGGAGACCACTCTGGAAACACCATATATTTT. Translated, it gives CASSVMGDHSGNTIYF.

The V and J genes are TRBV6-5 and TRBJ1-1; the D is unclear. The ends were cut back, 0 bases at V and 11 bases at J, with 7 bases in the middle. The CDR3 runs 11 residues. CDR1 and CDR2 from the germline V gene are MNHEY and SVGAGI. DNA of the CDR3: TGTGCCAGCAGTTACTCCACAAGCGCTTTCTTT. It specifies CASSYSTSAFF.

The chain employs TRBV27 and TRBJ2-7; tentative D call: TRBD1 (6 bases). The germline gives CDR1 MNHEY, CDR2 SMNVEV (reference sequence). Deletions cut 5 bases from V and 3 bases from J, with 17 bases between. This CDR3 is built from 15 residues. The CDR3 reads CASSHREGGYYEQYF. The CDR3 DNA follows: TGTGCCAGCAGTCACAGGGAAGGGGGATACTACGAGCAGTACTTC.

This sequence joins TRBV6-5 and TRBJ2-5; D is uncertain. CDR1 is MNHEY, CDR2 SVGAGI, per germline. Trimming took off 0 bases at V and 4 bases at J, with 9 bases between the two ends. The CDR3 extends over 14 amino acids. Here the CDR3 reads CASSYSTWGETQYF. The CDR3 region has the DNA TGTGCCAGCAGTTACTCGACCTGGGGAGAGACCCAGTACTTC.

A few counts support this clone. This chain joins TRBV29-1 and TRBJ1-2; D remains ambiguous. The CDR3 contains 8 residues. Germline lookup yields CDR1 SQVTM and CDR2 ANQGSEA. Trimming cost V 6 bases and J 9 bases, with 5 bases left between them. This chain's CDR3 is CSVDSYTF. In DNA, the CDR3 is TGCAGCGTAGACAGCTACACCTTC.

Worth noting for this clone: Other nucleotide sequences in the sample specify the same CDR3. The V call is TRBV9, the J call TRBJ1-2; D is unresolved. From germline, CDR1 is SGDLS and CDR2 YYNGEE. This CDR3 has 12 amino acids. Trimming removed 3 bases from V and 0 bases from J, with 3 bases in between. The CDR3 spells CASSAPNYGYTF. CDR3 sequence (DNA): TGTGCCAGCAGCGCACCTAACTATGGCTACACCTTC.

V usage is TRBV29-1 and J usage is TRBJ2-1; 8 nucleotides align to TRBD2. The V gene's germline CDR1 is SQVTM and CDR2 ANQGSEA. The length of the CDR3 is 16 residues. With 6 bases clipped from V and 4 bases from J, the junction kept 14 bases outside the gene matches. The CDR3 reads CSVLGPTSGGYNEQFF. CDR3 DNA: TGCAGCGTCCTGGGTCCGACCAGCGGGGGTTACAATGAGCAGTTCTTC.

This clone turned up a few times. The chain links TRBV10-3 to TRBJ2-2, with D tentatively TRBD2 (5 bases). This CDR3 is 15 amino acids long. Germline assignment: CDR1 ENHRY and CDR2 SYGVKD. Deletions cut 4 bases from V and 2 bases from J, with 11 bases between. The CDR3 region is CAISVRTPNTGELFF. The DNA of the CDR3 is TGTGCCATCAGTGTCAGGACTCCCAACACCGGGGAGCTGTTTTTT.

This clone was detected a few times. The rearrangement uses TRBV19 and TRBJ1-5; D ambiguous. Germline V gene sequence: CDR1 LNHDA, CDR2 SQIVND (reference sequence). The CDR3 is 14 amino acids. Deletions cut 3 bases from V and 4 bases from J, with 10 bases between. DNA for the CDR3: TGTGCCAGTAGTATCTGGGCAGGTAATCAGCCCCAGCATTTT. Its protein product is CASSIWAGNQPQHF.

A few counts support this clone. The chain couples TRBV13 to TRBJ2-7; D is ambiguous. The germline V and J ends were trimmed by 4 bases and 6 bases, with 13 bases remaining between them. The germline V gene encodes CDR1 PRHDT and CDR2 FYEKMQ (reference sequence). The CDR3 runs to 13 residues. The CDR3 DNA sequence: TGTGCCAGCAGCTACGGTCTGTCCGGCGAGCAGTACTTC. Protein: CASSYGLSGEQYF. The full variable domain, with the rest looked up from reference TRBV13 and TRBJ2-7, is AAGVIQSPRHLIKEKRETATLKCYPIPRHDTVYWYQQGPGQDPQFLISFYEKMQSDKGSIPDRFSAQQFSDYHSELNMSSLELGDSALYFCASSYGLSGEQYFGPGTRLTVT.

This clone was detected only a few times. The chain recombines TRBV6-4 with TRBJ2-4; 7 bases are shared with TRBD1. CDR3 length equals 15 residues. The V gene end was trimmed by 2 bases and the J gene end by 2 bases; junction bases not matched to a gene: 3. CDR1 is MRHNA, CDR2 SNTAGT, per germline. The chain's CDR3 is CASSDRGPTKNIQYF. CDR3 coding DNA: TGTGCCAGCAGTGACAGGGGGCCAACCAAAAACATTCAGTACTTC.

This clone showed up just a few times. The chain links TRBV30 to TRBJ2-7; TRBD2 aligns across 7 bases. Germline assignment: CDR1 GTSNPN and CDR2 SVGIG (reference sequence). The CDR3 spans 13 residues. J lost 5 bases, V lost 3 bases, and 7 bases had no gene match. The CDR3 DNA is TGTGCCTGGAGCGCCCTGGGAGGGCACGAGCAGTACTTC. Its translation: CAWSALGGHEQYF.

This chain links TRBV2 with TRBJ1-1; no clear D gene. CDR1 is SNHLY and CDR2 is FYNNEI in the germline V gene. The CDR3 length is 16 residues. Deletions cut 2 bases from V and 0 bases from J, with 13 bases between. CDR3 in amino acids: CASSEQSGIMNTEAFF. For the CDR3, the DNA is TGTGCCAGCAGTGAACAATCGGGGATCATGAACACTGAAGCTTTCTTT. Combining the CDR3 with reference TRBV2 and TRBJ1-1 gives the whole variable domain EPEVTQTPSHQVTQMGQEVILRCVPISNHLYFYWYRQILGQKVEFLVSFYNNEISEKSEIFDDQFSVERPDGSNFTLKIRSTKLEDSAMYFCASSEQSGIMNTEAFFGQGTRLTVV.

This rearrangement joins TRBV5-4 to TRBJ2-1, with TRBD2 matching 8 bases. Germline V gives CDR1 SGHNT, CDR2 YYREEE (reference sequence). Unmatched junction bases numbered 9, after V lost 4 bases and J lost 0 bases. CDR3 length equals 17 residues. The CDR3 spells CASSRGGRESSYNEQFF. The CDR3 bases are TGTGCCAGCAGCCGGGGGGGTCGGGAGAGCTCCTACAATGAGCAGTTCTTC.